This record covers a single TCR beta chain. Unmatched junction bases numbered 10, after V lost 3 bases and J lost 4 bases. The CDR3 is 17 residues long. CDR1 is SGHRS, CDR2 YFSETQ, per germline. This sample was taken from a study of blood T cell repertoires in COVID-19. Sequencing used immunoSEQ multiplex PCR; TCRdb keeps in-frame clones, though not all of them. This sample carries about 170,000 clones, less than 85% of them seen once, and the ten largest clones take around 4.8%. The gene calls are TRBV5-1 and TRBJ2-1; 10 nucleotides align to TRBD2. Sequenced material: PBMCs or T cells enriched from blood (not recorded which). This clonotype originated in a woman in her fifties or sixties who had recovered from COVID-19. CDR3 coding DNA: TGCGCCAGCAGCTCCCAACCGAGCGGGGGGGCTTACAATGAGCAGTTCTTC. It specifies CASSSQPSGGAYNEQFF.